This T cell receptor beta chain was identified in a study of shared clonotypes between healthy human individuals. General study findings and limits: The represented genetic and exposure-history diversity was limited by the small number of donors.

Genomic DNA (from each subset) was split evenly across several immunoSEQ plates. Clones were read by immunoSEQ multiplex PCR, and TCRdb kept only the in-frame ones, dropping some. The sample includes around 480,000 clones, about 80% of them seen just once. With regard to this clone: The antigen remains unidentified.

V was cut by 0 bases and J by 0 bases, with 12 bases left in between. The CDR3 length is 17 residues. CDR1 is SGDLS, CDR2 YYNGEE, per germline. Sequencing used PBMCs. V and J are TRBV9 and TRBJ2-2; no firm D call. The source of this sequence is a woman between 35 and 50 years old in good health. Some clones in this sample may be carry-over from other donors' samples. This CDR3 reads CASSVGIGNANTGELFF. CDR3 in DNA: TGTGCCAGCAGCGTAGGAATAGGAAACGCGAACACCGGGGAGCTGTTTTTT.